Below are 25 T cell receptor beta chains sequenced from a single sample in a study of blood T cell repertoires in COVID-19 (dated by TCRdb to 2020 to 2022). Library preparation was by the immunoSEQ multiplex PCR assay. TCRdb re-hosts the immuneACCESS table, in-frame sequences only. Its copies lack some clones; in the studies checked, an unresolved V gene accounts for under half of them, and the cause for the rest is not known. The sample records around 230,000 clones, approximately 82% of which are singletons. The top ten constitute roughly 15% of the sample. The sequenced sample was PBMCs or T cells enriched from blood (not recorded which). The receptors stem from a man between 35 and 55 years old who had recovered from COVID-19.

The V call is TRBV29-1, the J call TRBJ2-6, with TRBD2 as a possible D gene (6 bases). The CDR3 has 13 amino acids. CDR1 is SQVTM and CDR2 is ANQGSEA in the germline V gene. With 4 bases removed from V and 2 bases from J, the gap between germline ends came to 6 bases. The CDR3 sequence is CSVAGAGANVLTF. CDR3 nucleotide sequence: TGCAGCGTTGCGGGGGCTGGGGCCAACGTCCTGACTTTC.

This sequence joins TRBV5-8 and TRBJ2-5; the D is unclear. Germline lookup yields CDR1 SGHTS and CDR2 YDEGEE. The CDR3 has 14 residues. V lost 2 bases to trimming and J lost 4 bases, with 12 bases between them. CDR3 residues: CASSLDLTLETQYF. CDR3 coding DNA: TGTGCCAGCAGCTTAGACCTGACTCTAGAGACCCAGTACTTC.

The V and J genes are TRBV5-5 and TRBJ2-6; D gene ambiguous. Trimming removed 0 bases at V and 0 bases at J, with 4 bases between. Germline assignment: CDR1 SGHKS and CDR2 YYEKEE (reference sequence). CDR3 length equals 15 residues. The CDR3 region is CASSLAFSGANVLTF. The CDR3 DNA sequence: TGTGCCAGCAGCTTGGCCTTCTCTGGGGCCAACGTCCTGACTTTC.

The chain couples TRBV3-1 (or the pseudogene TRBV3-2) to TRBJ2-2; possibly TRBD1 for D (5 bases). The CDR3 runs 16 residues. Looked up from germline, CDR1 is LGHDT and CDR2 is YNNKEL (reference sequence). Trimming cost V 0 bases and J 1 base, with 9 bases left between them. This CDR3 reads CASSQDLGQNTGELFF. The CDR3 coding sequence is TGTGCCAGCAGCCAAGATCTTGGACAGAACACCGGGGAGCTGTTTTTT.

This sequence joins TRBV10-3 and TRBJ2-7; 8 positions match TRBD1. Germline lookup yields CDR1 ENHRY and CDR2 SYGVKD. The ends lost 5 bases at V and 0 bases at J; junction bases unmatched: 6. CDR3 length: 15 amino acids. DNA for the CDR3: TGTGCCATCAGTACCCAGGGGGCTACCTCCTACGAGCAGTACTTC. It yields the protein CAISTQGATSYEQYF.

The chain links TRBV9 to TRBJ1-5; D remains ambiguous. The CDR3 sequence is 15 residues long. Trimming took off 0 bases at V and 7 bases at J, with 14 bases between the two ends. Germline assignment: CDR1 SGDLS and CDR2 YYNGEE. The CDR3 spells CASSVDFGVNQPQHF. The CDR3, as DNA: TGTGCCAGCAGCGTAGATTTCGGGGTAAACCAGCCCCAGCATTTT.

The V and J genes are TRBV5-1 and TRBJ2-3, with a weak D call TRBD1 (6 bases). The CDR3 spans 15 residues. Germline CDR1 and CDR2: SGHRS and YFSETQ. V gave up 4 bases and J gave up 3 bases, with 15 bases separating them. The DNA for the CDR3 is TGCGCCAGCAGCCCCGACCAGGGGTGGACAGATACGCAGTATTTT. Protein product: CASSPDQGWTDTQYF.

CDR3 residues: CASSSPGTRAHNEQFF. CDR3 coding DNA: TGTGCCAGCAGCTCGCCCGGGACTAGGGCTCACAATGAGCAGTTCTTC. V and J are TRBV11-2 and TRBJ2-1; 8 positions agree with TRBD2. Germline assignment: CDR1 SGHAT and CDR2 FQNNGV. V lost 4 bases and J lost 5; bases outside the gene matches: 10. There are 16 residues in the CDR3.

At least ten counts were recorded for this clone. The chain employs TRBV5-4 and TRBJ1-2; D not certain. V lost 0 bases and J 6 bases, leaving 15 bases between the germline ends. This CDR3 contains 15 residues. Germline-derived CDR1 and CDR2 are SGHNT and YYREEE (reference sequence). The CDR3 sequence is CASSLVESGSHGYTF. CDR3 bases: TGTGCCAGCAGCTTGGTGGAGTCGGGGTCTCATGGCTACACCTTC.

The CDR3 bases are TGCGCCAGCAGCACCATGGCTCCGGGGTCGGGCTACGAGCAGTACTTC. Translated, it gives CASSTMAPGSGYEQYF. The V call is TRBV5-1, the J call TRBJ2-7; D is possibly TRBD2 (5 bases). V gave up 4 bases and J gave up 3 bases, with 20 bases separating them. The length of the CDR3 is 16 residues. Germline CDR1 reads SGHRS; CDR2 reads YFSETQ.

This clone was seen only once. The chain has TRBV28 and TRBJ1-2; no definite D call. Per the germline V gene, CDR1 is MDHEN and CDR2 is SYDVKM. The CDR3 contains 13 residues. The V gene lost 4 bases and the J gene lost 4 bases, with 10 bases spanning the gap. The CDR3 is CASSSPYAYGYTF. CDR3 nucleotide sequence: TGTGCCAGCAGTTCTCCCTATGCCTATGGCTACACCTTC.

This chain links TRBV4-1 with TRBJ2-2; D perhaps matches TRBD2 (6 bases). The CDR3 consists of 15 residues. The V gene's germline CDR1 is MGHRA and CDR2 YSYEKL. Trimming removed 2 bases from V and 8 bases from J, with 15 bases in between. CDR3 DNA: TGCGCCAGCAGCCAACCTGGGACTCAACCTGGGGAGCTGTTTTTT. Protein: CASSQPGTQPGELFF.

With regard to this clone: The junction and the germline gene differ at one end; a read error may be behind it. This chain links TRBV7-8 with TRBJ2-7; D uncertain. The CDR3 runs to 13 residues. In germline, CDR1 is SGHVS, CDR2 FQNEAQ. CDR3 loop: CASTLDTTYEQYF. The CDR3 DNA sequence: TGTGCCAGCACCTTAGACACAACCTACGAGCAGTACTTC.

This clone was observed once. The gene calls are TRBV7-2 and TRBJ2-7, with 12 nucleotides matching TRBD2. Germline loops: CDR1 SGHTA, CDR2 FQGNSA. V lost 0 bases, J lost 2 bases, and 2 bases stayed unmatched. The CDR3 has 16 residues. CDR3 DNA sequence: TGTGCCAGCAGCTTAGCTCCTAGCGGGGGGGCCTACGAGCAGTACTTC. This translates into CASSLAPSGGAYEQYF.

The chain has TRBV2 and TRBJ1-5, with TRBD1 identical over 8 bases. V lost 3 bases and J lost 5; bases outside the gene matches: 3. In germline, CDR1 is SNHLY, CDR2 FYNNEI. This CDR3 is 14 amino acids long. The CDR3 loop reads CASSDLQGDQPQHF. As DNA, the CDR3 is TGTGCCAGCAGTGATTTACAGGGGGATCAGCCCCAGCATTTT.

The genes are TRBV5-4 and TRBJ1-2, with D possibly matching TRBD1 (5 bases). Trimming removed 6 bases at V and 3 bases at J, with 15 bases between. Germline lookup yields CDR1 SGHNT and CDR2 YYREEE (reference sequence). This CDR3 contains 14 residues. The CDR3 loop is CASTSAQDDYGYTF. CDR3 coding DNA: TGTGCCAGCACAAGTGCACAGGACGACTATGGCTACACCTTC.

The chain combines TRBV9 with TRBJ1-6; D is perhaps TRBD1 (5 bases). Germline CDR1 reads SGDLS; CDR2 reads YYNGEE. The V gene lost 0 bases and the J gene lost 8 bases, with 9 bases spanning the gap. This CDR3 is 14 amino acids long. As DNA, the CDR3 is TGTGCCAGCAGCGTAGAAGACAGCTATTCACCCCTCCACTTT. It encodes CASSVEDSYSPLHF.

The chain joins TRBV6-5 to TRBJ2-2; maybe TRBD2 (5 bases). The CDR3 totals 14 residues. Trimming took off 5 bases at V and 5 bases at J, with 12 bases between the two ends. CDR1 is MNHEY, CDR2 SVGAGI, per germline. The CDR3 DNA reads TGTGCCAGCAGTCCGCAAACGGGGACCGGGGAGCTGTTTTTT. Translating gives CASSPQTGTGELFF.

The chain recombines TRBV3-1 (or the pseudogene TRBV3-2) with TRBJ1-1; tentative D call: TRBD1 (5 bases). The CDR3 runs 14 residues. CDR1 LGHDT and CDR2 YNNKEL come from the germline V gene (reference sequence). Trimming removed 4 bases from V and 3 bases from J, with 12 bases in between. The CDR3 spells CASSLHGGDTEAFF. As DNA, the CDR3 is TGTGCCAGCAGCCTTCACGGAGGGGACACTGAAGCTTTCTTT.

This clone was observed a single time. The chain links TRBV2 to TRBJ1-1; no definite D call. Germline CDR1 reads SNHLY; CDR2 reads FYNNEI. V was trimmed by 0 bases and J by 3 bases, leaving 11 bases between them. The CDR3 is made up of 15 amino acids. The CDR3 region is CASSEALPGDTEAFF. CDR3 bases: TGTGCCAGCAGTGAAGCGCTTCCAGGCGACACTGAAGCTTTCTTT.

The chain employs TRBV28 and TRBJ1-2; 9 bases match TRBD1. J lost 5 bases, V lost 5 bases, and 9 bases had no gene match. Germline-derived CDR1 and CDR2 are MDHEN and SYDVKM. This CDR3 contains 15 residues. The CDR3 loop is CASSKGQGTPYGYTF. The DNA of the CDR3 is TGTGCCAGCAGTAAGGGACAGGGTACCCCTTATGGCTACACCTTC.

V and J are TRBV2 and TRBJ2-1; 10 bases fit TRBD2. V gave up 6 bases and J gave up 1 base; unmatched junction bases: 3. There are 15 residues in the CDR3. The V gene's germline CDR1 is SNHLY and CDR2 FYNNEI. The CDR3 sequence is CASRASGGSYNEQFF. The CDR3 region has the DNA TGTGCCAGCAGAGCTAGCGGGGGTTCCTACAATGAGCAGTTCTTC.

The chain has TRBV5-1 and TRBJ1-1; TRBD1 agrees at 10 bases. With 5 bases clipped from V and 10 bases from J, the junction kept 8 bases outside the gene matches. This CDR3 is built from 13 residues. Germline V lookup: CDR1 SGHRS, CDR2 YFSETQ. The CDR3 is CASSPRQGARAFF. The CDR3 DNA is TGCGCCAGCAGTCCTAGACAGGGGGCGCGAGCTTTCTTT.

The CDR3 DNA follows: TGTGCCAGCAGATCGGGTGGAGCCACTGAAGCTTTCTTT. Encoded protein: CASRSGGATEAFF. The chain links TRBV27 to TRBJ1-1; D not certain. Trimming took 6 bases from V and 4 from J, leaving 12 bases between them. The CDR3 runs 13 residues. The germline CDR1 and CDR2 sequences are MNHEY and SMNVEV (reference sequence).

This chain connects TRBV11-2 to TRBJ1-6, with 8 bases aligning to TRBD1. After removal of 5 bases from V and 11 bases from J, the junction contained 11 bases not matched to a gene. This CDR3 has 15 amino acids. The germline gives CDR1 SGHAT, CDR2 FQNNGV. The DNA of the CDR3 is TGTGCCAGCAGCCCAGGGGGCAGGGGAAGGGCACCCCTCCACTTT. Translation gives CASSPGGRGRAPLHF.